One sample yielded the 14 T cell receptor beta chains listed below, sequenced in a study of Tregs in tolerant kidney transplant recipients. TCRdb's copy holds only in-frame clones and misses some; the assay was immunoSEQ multiplex PCR. This sample yields 50,000 to 85,000 clones, of which roughly 92% are seen a single time; around 9.9% belongs to the top ten. The sequencing used CD8+ T cells from blood, collected before the transplant. The receptor set was obtained from a human donor who received a combined kidney and bone marrow transplant.

This clone appeared a single time. DNA for the CDR3: TGTGCCAGCAGCCCCTCAGGGTTGGGTCAGCCCCAGCATTTT. Translating gives CASSPSGLGQPQHF. The chain links TRBV9 to TRBJ1-5; D possibly corresponds to TRBD1 (5 bases). The CDR3 runs to 14 residues. In germline, CDR1 is SGDLS, CDR2 YYNGEE. The V gene lost 4 bases and the J gene lost 6 bases, with 14 bases spanning the gap.

The genes are TRBV30 and TRBJ2-1, with 13 bases aligning to TRBD2. Germline V CDR1 and CDR2: GTSNPN, SVGIG (reference sequence). J lost 6 bases, V lost 7 bases, and 6 bases had no gene match. The CDR3 loop spans 14 amino acids. CDR3 in amino acids: CALPTSGRSNEQFF. In nucleotides, the CDR3 is TGTGCCTTACCGACTAGCGGGAGGTCCAATGAGCAGTTCTTC. Complete variable domain (other parts from reference TRBV30 and TRBJ2-1): SQTIHQWPATLVQPVGSPLSLECTVEGTSNPNLYWYRQAAGRGLQLLFYSVGIGQISSEVPQNLSASRPQDRQFILSSKKLLLSDSGFYLCALPTSGRSNEQFFGPGTRLTVL.

The rearrangement uses TRBV11-2 and TRBJ2-5, with D tentatively TRBD1 (5 bases). The J call may be wrong; the DNA end is better matched by TRBJ2-7. The CDR3 is 15 amino acids. Germline assignment: CDR1 SGHAT and CDR2 FQNNGV. The CDR3 DNA is TGTGCCAGCAGCTTAGCGTCAGGACACTCCTACGAGCAGTACTTC. Residues: CASSLASGHSYEQYF.

The rearrangement links TRBV7-2 to TRBJ2-6, with 8 positions matching TRBD1. After removal of 3 bases from V and 1 base from J, the junction contained 8 bases not matched to a gene. CDR3 size: 18 residues. Germline V CDR1 and CDR2: SGHTA, FQGNSA. DNA for the CDR3: TGTGCCAGCAGCTTGACGACAGGGGCGAAGTCTGGGGCCAACGTCCTGACTTTC. Its protein product is CASSLTTGAKSGANVLTF.

The chain recombines TRBV21-1 with TRBJ2-5; the DNA was not compared with TRBD1, the D call given in the table. TRBV21-1 is a pseudogene locus. This CDR3 comprises 14 residues. This CDR3 reads CASSNIQGKETQYF. CDR3 nucleotides: TGTGCCAGCAGCAACATCCAGGGGAAAGAGACCCAGTACTTC.

Turning to this clone: Within the sample, other DNA sequences also encode this same CDR3. The chain employs TRBV10-3 and TRBJ1-6, with D possibly matching TRBD1 (5 bases). Germline-derived CDR1 and CDR2 are ENHRY and SYGVKD. The V end lost 7 bases, the J end lost 5 bases, and 15 bases lay between the germline ends. The CDR3 runs to 15 residues. Here the CDR3 reads CAINGGESNNSPLHF. CDR3 DNA sequence: TGTGCCATCAACGGGGGGGAGAGTAATAATTCACCCCTCCACTTT.

The chain couples TRBV19 to TRBJ2-1; the D gene is possibly TRBD2 (5 bases). Trimming removed 3 bases at V and 10 bases at J, with 19 bases between. Germline CDR1 reads LNHDA; CDR2 reads SQIVND (reference sequence). This CDR3 spans 15 amino acids. The CDR3 protein is CASSMTPSPADEQFF. As DNA, the CDR3 is TGTGCCAGTAGTATGACGCCGAGCCCAGCGGACGAGCAGTTCTTC.

At least ten counts were recorded for this clone. This chain joins TRBV27 and TRBJ1-5; perhaps TRBD1 as D (6 bases). The germline V gene encodes CDR1 MNHEY and CDR2 SMNVEV (reference sequence). The CDR3 runs 14 residues. The ends were cut back, 7 bases at V and 2 bases at J, with 12 bases in the middle. The CDR3 coding sequence is TGTGCCAGCATGCAAGGGGGAGGCAATCAGCCCCAGCATTTT. It codes for CASMQGGGNQPQHF.

The chain is built from TRBV4-3 and TRBJ2-1; 8 bases match TRBD1. V lost 1 base and J lost 5; bases outside the gene matches: 4. Looked up from germline, CDR1 is LGHNA and CDR2 is YSLEER. This CDR3 spans 15 amino acids. The CDR3 DNA follows: TGCGCCAGCAGCCAAGTCTACAGGGGGGACAATGAGCAGTTCTTC. Translation gives CASSQVYRGDNEQFF.

This chain connects TRBV7-8 to TRBJ2-3; 11 nucleotides align to TRBD2. Germline V gene data show CDR1 as SGHVS and CDR2 as FQNEAQ. The CDR3 sequence is 17 residues long. V lost 6 bases and J lost 2; bases outside the gene matches: 10. The CDR3 DNA is TGTGCCAGCAGTAAATTAGGGACTAGCGGAATCACAGATACGCAGTATTTT. It encodes CASSKLGTSGITDTQYF. The whole variable domain, filled in from reference TRBV7-8 and TRBJ2-3, reads GAGVSQSPRYKVAKRGQDVALRCDPISGHVSLFWYQQALGQGPEFLTYFQNEAQLDKSGLPSDRFFAERPEGSVSTLKIQRTQQEDSAVYLCASSKLGTSGITDTQYFGPGTRLTVL.

The gene calls are TRBV19 and TRBJ2-7; 10 bases are a match to TRBD1. With 5 bases clipped from V and 4 bases from J, the junction kept 5 bases outside the gene matches. This CDR3 has 14 amino acids. The germline gives CDR1 LNHDA, CDR2 SQIVND (reference sequence). The CDR3: CASSLGTGAYEQYF. The DNA of the CDR3 is TGTGCCAGTAGTTTAGGGACAGGGGCTTACGAGCAGTACTTC.

V usage is TRBV30 and J usage is TRBJ1-1; the match to TRBD1 covers 9 bases. V shed 3 bases and J 0 bases; nucleotides not matched to a gene: 11. Germline assignment: CDR1 GTSNPN and CDR2 SVGIG (reference sequence). CDR3 length equals 17 residues. The chain's CDR3 is CAWRGRGDRALNTEAFF. CDR3 nucleotides: TGTGCCTGGAGAGGGAGGGGGGACAGGGCCCTGAACACTGAAGCTTTCTTT.

The chain couples TRBV7-2 to TRBJ2-7; 7 bases map to TRBD2. There are 13 residues in the CDR3. Germline CDR1 is SGHTA and CDR2 is FQGNSA. The V gene end was trimmed by 4 bases and the J gene end by 6 bases; junction bases not matched to a gene: 6. CDR3 sequence reads: CASSSGGLPEQYF. CDR3 nucleotides: TGTGCCAGCAGCTCGGGGGGACTTCCCGAGCAGTACTTC.

The chain joins TRBV28 to TRBJ2-5, with D perhaps matching TRBD2 (6 bases). The DNA end is more similar to TRBJ2-7, so the J call may be wrong. The CDR3 covers 15 residues. Germline V CDR1 and CDR2: MDHEN, SYDVKM. CDR3 amino acids: CASHWAQAGVYEQYF. As DNA, the CDR3 is TGTGCCAGCCACTGGGCCCAAGCGGGCGTCTACGAGCAGTACTTC.